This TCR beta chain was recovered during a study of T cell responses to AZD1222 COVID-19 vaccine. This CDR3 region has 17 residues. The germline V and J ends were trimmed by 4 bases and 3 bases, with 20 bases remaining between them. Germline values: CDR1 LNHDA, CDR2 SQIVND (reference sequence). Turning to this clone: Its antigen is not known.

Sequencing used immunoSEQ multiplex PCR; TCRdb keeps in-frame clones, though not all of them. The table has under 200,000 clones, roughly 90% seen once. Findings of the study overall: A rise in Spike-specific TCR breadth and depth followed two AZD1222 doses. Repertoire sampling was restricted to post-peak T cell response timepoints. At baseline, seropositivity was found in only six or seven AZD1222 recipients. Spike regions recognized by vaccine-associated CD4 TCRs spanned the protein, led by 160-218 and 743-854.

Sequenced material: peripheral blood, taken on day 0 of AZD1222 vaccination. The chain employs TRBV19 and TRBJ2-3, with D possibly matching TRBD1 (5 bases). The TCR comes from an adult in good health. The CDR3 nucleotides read TGTGCCAGTAGTACCAGGAATGGGGCTTTGGGTACAGATACGCAGTATTTT. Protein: CASSTRNGALGTDTQYF.